This T cell receptor beta chain was captured by sequencing in a study of regulatory T cells in long-lasting Graves disease. Study as a whole: To qualify as persistent, Graves' disease required over 5 years of antithyroid drugs with positive TSH receptor antibodies.

The CDR3 has 13 residues. Germline values: CDR1 ENHRY, CDR2 SYGVKD. The J segment lost 4 bases and the V segment lost 6 bases, leaving 2 bases of the junction unmatched. For TCR beta, libraries came from iRepertoire HTBI primers and Arm-PCR of CDR3 regions. TCRdb re-called the multiplex PCR reads through MiXCR, storing one row per CDR3 protein. Altogether about half a million distinct CDR3 sequences are present, around a fifth being singletons, with the ten largest covering roughly 14%. This clonotype was counted ten times or more. Its antigen is still unknown. Broader study findings: The small sample size may have reduced accuracy.

The time point denotes: persistent/refractory GD, antithyroid drugs over 5 years with positive TRAb. Preparation of the TCR library used RNA extracted from PBMCs. The receptor was isolated from a female donor with Graves disease. Sequencing was performed on peripheral blood mononuclear cells (PBMCs), taken when the disease was refractory, from a patient treated with antithyroid drugs. The J gene is TRBJ1-3, the V gene TRBV10-3, with 8 bases aligning to TRBD1. The CDR3 is CAIRTGDGNTIYF. The CDR3 bases are TGTGCCATCAGGACAGGGGACGGAAACACCATATATTTT.